This is a list of T cell receptor beta chains from one sample in a study of T-cell memory formation after mild COVID-19. MiXCR was run by TCRdb on the 5' RACE reads, yielding one entry per CDR3 protein. The sample contains roughly 300,000 distinct CDR3 sequences, around 15% of which appear only once. The sequenced material came from PBMCs or a T cell subset sorted from them (not recorded which). These receptors all stem from a man younger than 35 who had mild COVID-19 (a few samples of this study predate the infection). Cell type and time point are not known. The CDR3 runs from the conserved cysteine through the conserved F or W. A D gene is named only where the DNA matches it firmly. The size entry is marked missing in some rows and otherwise reads once, few, many or a size class.

d_gene	v_gene	abundance	j_gene	CDR3nt	CDR3aa
.	TRBV5-4	few	TRBJ2-1	TGTGCCAGCAGACTACACCCAGGGGCCCAAAATGAGCAGTTCTTC	CASRLHPGAQNEQFF
TRBD1	TRBV24-1	.	TRBJ1-1	TGTGCCACCGAGCCTTCAGGGGGCGGAGAGTCGAACACTGAAGCTTTCTTT	CATEPSGGGESNTEAFF
TRBD1	TRBV10-3	many	TRBJ2-5	TGTGCCATCAGTGACAGGGGGCGGGAGACCCAGTACTTC	CAISDRGRETQYF
TRBD1	TRBV4-1	many	TRBJ2-1	TGCGCCAGCAGCCCACGGGACAGGGCGTACGCAGATGAGCAGTTCTTC	CASSPRDRAYADEQFF
.	TRBV27	once	TRBJ1-5	TGTGCCAGCAGTTTATTGAGTGGGGGAACAAGCAATCAGCCCCAGCATTTT	CASSLLSGGTSNQPQHF
.	TRBV7-2	few	TRBJ2-3	TGTGCCAGCAGCTTAGCGGCCAACTCAGATACGCAGTATTTT	CASSLAANSDTQYF
TRBD1	TRBV5-1	.	TRBJ2-4	TGCGCCAGCAGCTCCGGGACAGGGTCAAACATTCAGTACTTC	CASSSGTGSNIQYF
.	TRBV29-1	few	TRBJ2-3	TGCAGCGTTGAAAGGACCCGGGGCACAGATACGCAGTATTTT	CSVERTRGTDTQYF
.	TRBV4-1	many	TRBJ2-3	TGCGCCAGCAGCCAAGAAGGACCGCCCAGCGCCGGGACAGATACGCAGTATTTT	CASSQEGPPSAGTDTQYF
TRBD1	TRBV5-1	many	TRBJ2-2	TGCGCCAGCAGCTCCTCCCCAGGGGGGAACACCGGGGAGCTGTTTTTT	CASSSSPGGNTGELFF
TRBD1	TRBV2	.	TRBJ2-7	TGTGCCAGCAGTGATGGAAGAAGGACAGGGGGGTGGAAGTACTTC	CASSDGRRTGGWKYF
TRBD1	TRBV27	.	TRBJ2-4	TGTGCCAGCAGCCTACAGGGGGTTGCCAAAAACATTCAGTACTTC	CASSLQGVAKNIQYF
.	TRBV7-9	few	TRBJ2-3	TGTGCCAGCAGCCCGTCTCGCGGCTTAGAAATAGATACGCAGTATTTT	CASSPSRGLEIDTQYF
.	TRBV5-1	few	TRBJ2-1	TGCGCCAGCAGCTTGGCCGAGGGATACAATGAGCAGTTCTTC	CASSLAEGYNEQFF
.	TRBV6-5	few	TRBJ1-2	TGTGCCAGCAGTTACTCAGGCGGGCCCTATGGCTACACCTTC	CASSYSGGPYGYTF
TRBD1	TRBV9	few	TRBJ1-1	TGTGCCAGCAGCGCTCGGACAGGGTGGGGGGACACTGAAGCTTTCTTT	CASSARTGWGDTEAFF
TRBD1	TRBV7-9	few	TRBJ2-7	TGTGCCAGCAAATTCAGGGGGAACTCCTACGAGCAGTACTTC	CASKFRGNSYEQYF
.	TRBV6-5	.	TRBJ2-2	TGTGCCAGCAGTTACTCTGGGGGCCCGAACACCGGGGAGCTGTTTTTT	CASSYSGGPNTGELFF
TRBD1	TRBV4-2	.	TRBJ1-6	TGTGCCAGCAGCCAAGTTCAGGGGACAGCCAATAATTCACCCCTCCACTTT	CASSQVQGTANNSPLHF
.	TRBV14	few	TRBJ2-5	TGTGCCAGCAGCCAAGGGGTCCTCACCACCCAGTACTTC	CASSQGVLTTQYF
.	TRBV11-2	few	TRBJ2-1	TGTGCCAGCGGTTTTTCCCGGGCCCTAACCCTTAATGAGCAGTTCTTC	CASGFSRALTLNEQFF
TRBD2	TRBV4-3	.	TRBJ2-1	TGCGCCAGCAGCCAAGATGGGCGGCGGGGGATTCAGTTCTTC	CASSQDGRRGIQFF
.	TRBV4-2	.	TRBJ2-1	TGTGCCAGCAGCCAGCCGGCCGGGGTAGGGGGGCCCCATGAGCAGTTCTTC	CASSQPAGVGGPHEQFF
TRBD1	TRBV20-1	.	TRBJ2-5	TGCAGTGCTATTACGAGAGGGGGCTGGGAGACCCAGTACTTC	CSAITRGGWETQYF
.	TRBV6-5	.	TRBJ1-6	TGTGCCAGCAGGTGGGGAACTGCGAATTCACCCCTCCACTTT	CASRWGTANSPLHF
.	TRBV7-9	few	TRBJ2-1	TGTGCCAGCAGCTTAGGAGACTACAATGAGCAGTTCTTC	CASSLGDYNEQFF
.	TRBV29-1	.	TRBJ1-2	TGCAGCCTTACACCAGACGGCAACTATGGCTACACCTTC	CSLTPDGNYGYTF
TRBD1	TRBV20-1	.	TRBJ2-7	TGCAGTGCTTTCTTTCCGGGACAGTCCTCCTACGAGCAGTACTTC	CSAFFPGQSSYEQYF
TRBD1	TRBV12-3/TRBV12-4	.	TRBJ1-1	TGTGCCAGCAGTCCCGGACAGGGCGTCATCTCCGAAGCTTTCTTT	CASSPGQGVISEAFF
TRBD1	TRBV24-1	.	TRBJ2-2	TGTGCCACCAGTGATGCAGGGGGCGAGGTCACCGGGGAGCTGTTTTTT	CATSDAGGEVTGELFF
.	TRBV15	.	TRBJ1-6	TGTGCCACCAGCAGAGGCGGGCCCGGTAATTCACCCCTCCACTTT	CATSRGGPGNSPLHF
.	TRBV7-8	.	TRBJ1-1	TGTGCCAGCAGCTTCGTGGCAGGCGTCACTGAAGCTTTCTTT	CASSFVAGVTEAFF
TRBD2	TRBV5-1	.	TRBJ2-5	TGCGCCAGCAGCCCCCGGACTAGCGGGGGGGAGACCCAGTACTTC	CASSPRTSGGETQYF
TRBD2	TRBV5-1	.	TRBJ2-3	TGCGCCAGCAGATCCGGGACTAGAGGGGGGACAGATACGCAGTATTTT	CASRSGTRGGTDTQYF
.	TRBV3-1	many	TRBJ2-3	TGTGCCAGCAGCCAAGGGTTGTTTGATACGCAGTATTTT	CASSQGLFDTQYF
TRBD2	TRBV4-3	few	TRBJ2-1	TGCGCCAGCAGCCAAGATAGCGGGACCTACAATGAGCAGTTCTTC	CASSQDSGTYNEQFF
.	TRBV5-1	many	TRBJ2-1	TGCGCCAGCAGCTTGGATTACAATGAGCAGTTCTTC	CASSLDYNEQFF
.	TRBV6-1	.	TRBJ2-1	TGTGCCAGCAGTGCCCCAGCCGGGGGACATGATGAGCAGTTCTTC	CASSAPAGGHDEQFF
.	TRBV5-1	few	TRBJ1-3	TGCGCCAGCAGCTTGACAATTCGACAAGACTCTGGAAACACCATATATTTT	CASSLTIRQDSGNTIYF
TRBD2	TRBV9	.	TRBJ2-3	TGTGCCAGCAGCGTAGCTCCGGGACTAGCGGGGGCAGATACGCAGTATTTT	CASSVAPGLAGADTQYF
.	TRBV4-2	few	TRBJ2-3	TGTGCCAGCAGCCCAGACCGGGCTGATACGCAGTATTTT	CASSPDRADTQYF
.	TRBV7-8	.	TRBJ2-7	TGTGCCAGCAGCACTAAACGAACAGGGATCTACTACGAGCAGTACTTC	CASSTKRTGIYYEQYF